These 7 T cell receptor beta chains came from one sample sequenced in a study of blood T cell repertoires in COVID-19 (dated by TCRdb to between 2020 and 2021). To prepare the library, the immunoSEQ multiplex PCR assay was applied. TCRdb obtained this table from immuneACCESS and retained in-frame rearrangements with V and J assigned. These tables miss some clones; where compared with another copy, unresolved V genes account for less than half of the shortfall, and the remainder is unexplained. In all, the sample holds approximately 140,000 clones, and roughly 88% of those were seen once. Of the sample, about 28% falls within the top ten clones. Material for sequencing was peripheral blood. The receptors originated from a human donor in a cohort sampled during active COVID-19.

This chain connects TRBV5-1 to TRBJ1-2, with a possible D match to TRBD1 (6 bases). Trimming pared 3 bases from V and 7 bases from J, leaving 25 bases between. There are 17 residues in the CDR3. Germline V CDR1 and CDR2: SGHRS, YFSETQ. The CDR3 bases are TGCGCCAGCAGCTCAGGCCAACAGGGTAGGGGAACTATTGGCTACACCTTC. This encodes CASSSGQQGRGTIGYTF. The full variable domain, its missing parts supplied by reference TRBV5-1 and TRBJ1-2, is KAGVTQTPRYLIKTRGQQVTLSCSPISGHRSVSWYQQTPGQGLQFLFEYFSETQRNKGNFPGRFSGRQFSNSRSEMNVSTLELGDSALYLCASSSGQQGRGTIGYTFGSGTRLTVV.

This sequence joins TRBV2 and TRBJ2-3; no clear D. V lost 1 base and J 5 bases, leaving 10 bases between the germline ends. Germline V gene lookup returns CDR1 SNHLY and CDR2 FYNNEI. This CDR3 is built from 14 residues. The CDR3 here is CASSEVRTLDTQYF. As DNA, the CDR3 is TGTGCCAGCAGTGAAGTTCGCACATTAGATACGCAGTATTTT.

The chain employs TRBV5-4 and TRBJ2-1; TRBD2 matches 8 bases. The CDR3 is made up of 16 amino acids. Germline values: CDR1 SGHNT, CDR2 YYREEE (reference sequence). The ends lost 4 bases at V and 4 bases at J; junction bases unmatched: 10. CDR3 bases: TGTGCCAGCAGCCAATACGGGGGGGCCGGATACAATGAGCAGTTCTTC. It yields the protein CASSQYGGAGYNEQFF.

The genes are TRBV7-2 and TRBJ2-7, with TRBD1 matching over 11 bases. Trimming removed 1 base from V and 6 bases from J; junction bases left unmatched: 2. The CDR3 sequence is 14 residues long. Germline assignment: CDR1 SGHTA and CDR2 FQGNSA. CDR3 nucleotide sequence: TGTGCCAGCAGCTTAGGGGGGACAGGGGGCGAGCAGTACTTC. Translated, it gives CASSLGGTGGEQYF.

The chain employs TRBV7-9 and TRBJ2-3; TRBD1 matches at 9 bases. CDR3 length: 16 amino acids. The germline CDR1 and CDR2 sequences are SEHNR and FQNEAQ (reference sequence). J was trimmed by 6 bases and V by 5 bases; bases with no gene match: 12. CDR3: CASSPRGNRGLDTQYF. The DNA of the CDR3 is TGTGCCAGCAGCCCCCGCGGGAACAGGGGGCTCGATACGCAGTATTTT.

This sequence joins TRBV5-4 and TRBJ2-3; 7 nucleotides match TRBD1. The trim removed 4 bases at V and 2 bases at J, leaving 10 bases unmatched. Germline CDR1 SGHNT, CDR2 YYREEE (reference sequence). The CDR3 has 16 amino acids. In DNA form, the CDR3 reads TGTGCCAGCAGCATTGGGACAGAGCAAACCACAGATACGCAGTATTTT. This gives the protein CASSIGTEQTTDTQYF.

V usage is TRBV5-1 and J usage is TRBJ1-1; D possibly corresponds to TRBD1 (6 bases). The germline V gene has CDR1 SGHRS and CDR2 YFSETQ. The length of the CDR3 is 14 residues. Trimming stripped 4 bases from V and 5 bases from J, with 15 bases between. The CDR3 coding sequence is TGCGCCAGCAGCCTGAGGGGGTCTGGGACTGAAGCTTTCTTT. Protein: CASSLRGSGTEAFF.